Presented here are 21 T cell receptor beta chains from one specimen sequenced in a study of blood T cells in healthy people across ages. Together with a sample-barcoded 5' primer, a J-beta primer mix was included in a second PCR lasting about 7 to 11 cycles. TCRdb fed the 5' RACE reads into MiXCR, producing one record per CDR3 protein. The sample has some 1.5 million distinct CDR3 sequences; roughly 30% are singletons. Material: blood. Receptors were obtained from a woman aged 30 to 39 in good health.

There are many counts of this clonotype. The chain employs TRBV10-3 and TRBJ2-7; the D gene could be TRBD1 or TRBD2 (7 bases each). Trimming left V 6 bases short and J 4 bases short, with 13 bases between. Germline assignment: CDR1 ENHRY and CDR2 SYGVKD. The CDR3 extends over 13 amino acids. CDR3 bases: TGTGCCATCAGCCAGGGGGGGTCTTACGAGCAGTACTTC. It specifies CAISQGGSYEQYF.

V gene TRBV7-2 combines with J gene TRBJ2-7; TRBD1 agrees at 7 bases. This CDR3 spans 15 amino acids. The ends lost 5 bases at V and 2 bases at J; junction bases unmatched: 9. Germline loops: CDR1 SGHTA, CDR2 FQGNSA. CDR3 bases: TGTGCCAGCAGCATTAACCGGGACAGAGCCTACGAGCAGTACTTC. It yields the protein CASSINRDRAYEQYF.

This clonotype occurred a few times. The chain links TRBV7-9 to TRBJ1-5; 7 nucleotides match TRBD1. The ends lost 5 bases at V and 2 bases at J; junction bases unmatched: 6. The germline CDR1 and CDR2 sequences are SEHNR and FQNEAQ (reference sequence). The CDR3 totals 15 residues. CDR3 sequence: CASSGNRGGNQPQHF. The DNA for the CDR3 is TGTGCCAGCAGCGGCAACAGGGGAGGCAATCAGCCCCAGCATTTT.

This clonotype appeared many times. The V call is TRBV4-1, the J call TRBJ2-7, with D maybe TRBD1 (6 bases). This CDR3 region has 17 residues. The V gene lost 0 bases and the J gene lost 2 bases, with 17 bases spanning the gap. Germline assignment: CDR1 MGHRA and CDR2 YSYEKL. The CDR3 coding sequence is TGCGCCAGCAGCCAAGAGAGACCTCGGGACACAACCTACGAGCAGTACTTC. This sequence encodes CASSQERPRDTTYEQYF.

The chain has TRBV7-2 and TRBJ2-3, with TRBD2 matching 12 bases. Germline CDR1 and CDR2: SGHTA and FQGNSA. This CDR3 spans 17 amino acids. J gave up 0 bases and V 4 bases, and 5 bases lay outside the gene matches. The CDR3 DNA reads as TGTGCCAGCAGCTCCCTAGCGGGGGGGGTCAGCACAGATACGCAGTATTTT. This translates into CASSSLAGGVSTDTQYF.

This chain connects TRBV7-2 to TRBJ2-3; possible D gene TRBD1, 5 bases. This CDR3 region has 13 residues. Germline CDR1 reads SGHTA; CDR2 reads FQGNSA. With 5 bases removed from V and 2 bases from J, the gap between germline ends came to 8 bases. The CDR3 sequence: CASSEQVTDTQYF. The CDR3 region has the DNA TGTGCCAGCAGCGAACAGGTCACAGATACGCAGTATTTT.

This clonotype was seen many times. This chain joins TRBV11-2 and TRBJ2-6; D unresolved. Per the germline V gene, CDR1 is SGHAT and CDR2 is FQNNGV. The V end was cut by 5 bases, the J end by 3 bases, with 8 bases between. The CDR3 is 14 amino acids. The CDR3 sequence is CASSTYVGANVLTF. CDR3 DNA: TGTGCCAGCAGCACCTACGTTGGGGCCAACGTCCTGACTTTC.

The V and J genes are TRBV27 and TRBJ1-5, with a possible D match to TRBD1 (6 bases). Trimming shortened V by 5 bases and J by 4 bases, and 12 bases separated the two germline ends. The germline CDR1 and CDR2 sequences are MNHEY and SMNVEV (reference sequence). The CDR3 is made up of 14 amino acids. This CDR3 reads CASSTGTDNQPQHF. CDR3 nucleotides: TGTGCCAGCAGTACAGGGACGGATAATCAGCCCCAGCATTTT.

This chain links TRBV2 with TRBJ2-1, with 8 bases aligning to TRBD2. This CDR3 has 17 residues. The germline V gene has CDR1 SNHLY and CDR2 FYNNEI. With V trimmed by 0 bases and J by 4 bases, 8 bases remained unmatched. The CDR3, as DNA: TGTGCCAGCAGTGAAGCGCTTCTACGGGGGGGGTACAATGAGCAGTTCTTC. The encoded protein is CASSEALLRGGYNEQFF.

This clonotype was seen more than once but under ten times. The CDR3 loop reads CASSGQGNSYNEQFF. The CDR3 region has the DNA TGTGCCAGCAGCGGACAGGGGAATTCCTACAATGAGCAGTTCTTC. This chain uses TRBV9 with TRBJ2-1; 8 nucleotides align to TRBD1. This CDR3 spans 15 amino acids. Germline CDR1 and CDR2: SGDLS and YYNGEE. The ends lost 3 bases at V and 1 base at J; junction bases unmatched: 3.

This clonotype came up many times. CDR3 loop: CASRGWGDEQYF. Written as DNA, the CDR3 is TGTGCCAGTCGAGGTTGGGGAGACGAGCAGTACTTC. This chain links TRBV6-2 or TRBV6-3 with TRBJ2-7; tentatively, D is TRBD2 (5 bases). There are 12 residues in the CDR3. Trimming left V 9 bases short and J 5 bases short, with 14 bases between. Per germline, CDR1 MNHEY and CDR2 SVGEGT.

In regard to this clonotype: This may come from a read error, since a much larger clone is one base off. V is TRBV20-1 and J is TRBJ2-5; D gene uncertain. Per the germline V gene, CDR1 is DFQATT and CDR2 is SNEGSKA (reference sequence). The CDR3 covers 13 residues. This chain's CDR3 is CSVREMVAETQYF. CDR3 DNA: TGCAGTGTTAGAGAAATGGTGGCCGAGACCCAGTACTTC.

This clonotype was counted between two and nine times. V gene TRBV5-1 combines with J gene TRBJ2-2; D gene ambiguous. Germline values: CDR1 SGHRS, CDR2 YFSETQ. The CDR3 is made up of 14 amino acids. The germline V and J ends were trimmed by 0 bases and 6 bases, with 9 bases remaining between them. Here the CDR3 reads CASSLDVGPGELFF. Here the CDR3 DNA reads TGCGCCAGCAGCTTGGACGTTGGTCCCGGGGAGCTGTTTTTT.

In this sample, this clonotype turned up a few times. V and J are TRBV28 and TRBJ1-2; D call uncertain. CDR3 length: 15 residues. Between the trimmed V and J ends, which lost 4 bases and 4 bases, there was a span of 16 bases. Looked up from germline, CDR1 is MDHEN and CDR2 is SYDVKM. CDR3 amino acids: CASSSRNSHLYGYTF. The CDR3 DNA follows: TGTGCCAGCAGTTCGCGAAATAGCCACCTCTATGGCTACACCTTC.

At least ten counts were recorded for this clonotype. The chain carries TRBV11-2 and TRBJ2-5; possible D gene TRBD1, 5 bases. The CDR3 length is 14 residues. The germline CDR1 and CDR2 sequences are SGHAT and FQNNGV. Trimming took 4 bases from V and 0 from J, leaving 9 bases between them. The DNA for the CDR3 is TGTGCCAGCAGCTCTAGGGGCGACCAAGAGACCCAGTACTTC. Protein product: CASSSRGDQETQYF.

The V gene is TRBV18, the J gene TRBJ2-1, with D maybe TRBD2 (6 bases). CDR1 is KGHSH, CDR2 LQKENI, per germline. With 5 bases removed from V and 4 bases from J, the gap between germline ends came to 15 bases. The CDR3 covers 15 residues. The CDR3 DNA is TGTGCCAGCTCATTACGGCGACTAGAGTACAATGAGCAGTTCTTC. Amino acid sequence: CASSLRRLEYNEQFF.

This clonotype was observed a few times. This rearrangement joins TRBV19 to TRBJ2-1, with 11 bases that match TRBD2. This CDR3 has 16 amino acids. J lost 5 bases, V lost 5 bases, and 8 bases had no gene match. The germline gives CDR1 LNHDA, CDR2 SQIVND (reference sequence). The CDR3, as DNA: TGTGCCAGTAGTGCTCGGCTGGGACTAGCGGACAATGAGCAGTTCTTC. It is translated as CASSARLGLADNEQFF.

The rearrangement joins TRBV7-2 to TRBJ2-2; TRBD2 aligns across 8 bases. V lost 6 bases, J lost 0 bases, and 6 bases stayed unmatched. The CDR3 runs to 16 residues. The germline V gene has CDR1 SGHTA and CDR2 FQGNSA. CDR3 DNA sequence: TGTGCCAGCAGAGACCGCGGGGGGCCGAACACCGGGGAGCTGTTTTTT. It codes for CASRDRGGPNTGELFF.

Many counts were recorded for this clonotype. The chain employs TRBV10-3 and TRBJ2-3; D gene unclear. Trimming left V 3 bases short and J 3 bases short, with 4 bases between. The CDR3 extends over 12 amino acids. Germline assignment: CDR1 ENHRY and CDR2 SYGVKD. The CDR3 region is CAISERTDTQYF. The CDR3 coding sequence is TGTGCCATCAGTGAAAGAACAGATACGCAGTATTTT.

A few counts support this clonotype. The chain is built from TRBV11-2 and TRBJ2-1, with TRBD2 matching over 9 bases. This CDR3 contains 15 residues. CDR1 is SGHAT and CDR2 is FQNNGV in the germline V gene. Trimming at V came to 5 bases and at J to 7 bases, leaving 9 bases not matched to a gene. Written as DNA, the CDR3 is TGTGCCAGCAGCCATCTAGCGGGATCGGGAAATGAGCAGTTCTTC. Amino acid sequence: CASSHLAGSGNEQFF.

This clonotype was picked up many times. This chain uses TRBV10-3 with TRBJ2-7; TRBD1 might be the D (5 bases). V gave up 5 bases and J gave up 0 bases, with 11 bases separating them. CDR3 size: 14 residues. CDR1 ENHRY and CDR2 SYGVKD come from the germline V gene. CDR3 in DNA: TGTGCCATCAGTAACAGGCAGGTCTCCTACGAGCAGTACTTC. Amino acids: CAISNRQVSYEQYF.